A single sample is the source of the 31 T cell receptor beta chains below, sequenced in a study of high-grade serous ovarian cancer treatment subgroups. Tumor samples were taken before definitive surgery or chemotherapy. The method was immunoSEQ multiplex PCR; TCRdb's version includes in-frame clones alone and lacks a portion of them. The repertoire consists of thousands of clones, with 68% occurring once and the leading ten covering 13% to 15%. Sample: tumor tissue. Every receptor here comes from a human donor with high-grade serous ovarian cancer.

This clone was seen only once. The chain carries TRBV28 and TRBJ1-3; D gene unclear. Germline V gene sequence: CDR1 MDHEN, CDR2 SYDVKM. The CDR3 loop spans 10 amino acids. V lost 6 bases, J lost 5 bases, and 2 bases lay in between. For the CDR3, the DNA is TGTGCCAGCAGCAGAAACACCATATATTTT. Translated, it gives CASSRNTIYF.

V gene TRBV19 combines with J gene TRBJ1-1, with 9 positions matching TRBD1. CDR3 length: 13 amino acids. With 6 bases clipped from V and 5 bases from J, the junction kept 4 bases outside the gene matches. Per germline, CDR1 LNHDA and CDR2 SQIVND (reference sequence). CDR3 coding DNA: TGTGCCAGTAGGACAGGGGGAAGGACTGAAGCTTTCTTT. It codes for CASRTGGRTEAFF.

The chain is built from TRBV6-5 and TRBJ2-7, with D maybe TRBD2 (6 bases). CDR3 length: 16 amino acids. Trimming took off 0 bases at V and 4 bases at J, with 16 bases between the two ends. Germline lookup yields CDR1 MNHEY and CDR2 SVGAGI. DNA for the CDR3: TGTGCCAGCAGTTACTCTCGGGACTCCTGGGGGTACGAGCAGTACTTC. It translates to CASSYSRDSWGYEQYF.

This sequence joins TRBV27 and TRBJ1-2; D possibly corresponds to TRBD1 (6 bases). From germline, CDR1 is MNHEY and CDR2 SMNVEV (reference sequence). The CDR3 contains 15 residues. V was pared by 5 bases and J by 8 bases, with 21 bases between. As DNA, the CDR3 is TGTGCCAGCAGTCTGACGGGGGGCTCCGGGGAGGGCTACACCTTC. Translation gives CASSLTGGSGEGYTF.

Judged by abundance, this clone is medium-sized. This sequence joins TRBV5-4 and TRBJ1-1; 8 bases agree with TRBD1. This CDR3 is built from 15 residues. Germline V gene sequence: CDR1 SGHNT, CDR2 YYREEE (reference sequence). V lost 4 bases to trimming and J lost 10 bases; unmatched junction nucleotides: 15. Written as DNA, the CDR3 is TGTGCCAGCAGCCCGGACAGGGATTCTGTATTGGGAGCTTTCTTT. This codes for CASSPDRDSVLGAFF.

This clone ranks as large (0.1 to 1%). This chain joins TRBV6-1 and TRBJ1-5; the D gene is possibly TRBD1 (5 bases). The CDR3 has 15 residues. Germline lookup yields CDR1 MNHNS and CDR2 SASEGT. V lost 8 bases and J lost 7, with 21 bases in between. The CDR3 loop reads CASLKEGARGQPQHF. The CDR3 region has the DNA TGTGCCAGCCTGAAAGAAGGGGCGCGGGGACAGCCCCAGCATTTT.

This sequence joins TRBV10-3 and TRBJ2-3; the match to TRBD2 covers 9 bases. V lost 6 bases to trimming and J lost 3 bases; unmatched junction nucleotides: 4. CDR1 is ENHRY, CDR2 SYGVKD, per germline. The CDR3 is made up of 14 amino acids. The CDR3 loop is CAIRIAGETDTQYF. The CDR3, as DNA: TGTGCCATCAGGATAGCGGGGGAGACAGATACGCAGTATTTT.

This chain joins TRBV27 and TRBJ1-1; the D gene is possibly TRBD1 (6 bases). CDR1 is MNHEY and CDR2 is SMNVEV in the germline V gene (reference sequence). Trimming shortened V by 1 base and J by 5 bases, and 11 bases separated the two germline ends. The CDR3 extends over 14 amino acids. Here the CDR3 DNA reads TGTGCCAGCAGTTTATGGGGGCCGGGAACTGAAGCTTTCTTT. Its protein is CASSLWGPGTEAFF.

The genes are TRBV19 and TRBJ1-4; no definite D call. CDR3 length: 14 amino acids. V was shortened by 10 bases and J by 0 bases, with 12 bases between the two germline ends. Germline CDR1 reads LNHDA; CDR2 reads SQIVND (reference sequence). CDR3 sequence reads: CATGSLATNEKLFF. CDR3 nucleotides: TGTGCCACTGGCAGCCTTGCAACTAATGAAAAACTGTTTTTT.

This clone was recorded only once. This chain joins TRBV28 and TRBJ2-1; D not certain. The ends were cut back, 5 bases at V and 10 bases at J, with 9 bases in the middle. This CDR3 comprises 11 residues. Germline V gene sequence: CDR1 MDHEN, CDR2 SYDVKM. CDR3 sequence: CASSTLYEQFF. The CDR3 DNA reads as TGTGCCAGCAGTACCCTTTACGAGCAGTTCTTC.

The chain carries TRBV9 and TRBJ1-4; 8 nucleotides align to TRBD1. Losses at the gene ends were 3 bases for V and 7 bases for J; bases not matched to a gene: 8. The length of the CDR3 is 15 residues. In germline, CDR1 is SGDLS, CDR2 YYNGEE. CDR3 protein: CASSEETGVGEKLFF. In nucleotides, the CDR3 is TGTGCCAGCAGCGAGGAGACAGGGGTGGGTGAAAAACTGTTTTTT.

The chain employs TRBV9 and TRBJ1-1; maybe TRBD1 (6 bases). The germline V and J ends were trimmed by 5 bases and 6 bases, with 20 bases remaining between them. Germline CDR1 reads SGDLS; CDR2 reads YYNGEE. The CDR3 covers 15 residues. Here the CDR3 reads CASSPYTQGFAEAFF. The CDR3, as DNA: TGTGCCAGCAGTCCATATACGCAGGGGTTCGCTGAAGCTTTCTTT.

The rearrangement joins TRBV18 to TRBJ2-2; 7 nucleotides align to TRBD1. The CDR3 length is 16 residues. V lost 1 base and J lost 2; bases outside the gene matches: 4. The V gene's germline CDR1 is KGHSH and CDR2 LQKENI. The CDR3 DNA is TGTGCCAGCTCACCACGACAGGGAACTAACACCGGGGAGCTGTTTTTT. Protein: CASSPRQGTNTGELFF.

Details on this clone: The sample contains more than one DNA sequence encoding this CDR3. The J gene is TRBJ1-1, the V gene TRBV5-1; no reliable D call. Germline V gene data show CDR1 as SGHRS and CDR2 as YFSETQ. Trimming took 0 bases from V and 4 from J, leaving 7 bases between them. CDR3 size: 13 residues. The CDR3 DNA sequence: TGCGCCAGCAGCTTGGATCCGAGCACTGAAGCTTTCTTT. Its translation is CASSLDPSTEAFF.

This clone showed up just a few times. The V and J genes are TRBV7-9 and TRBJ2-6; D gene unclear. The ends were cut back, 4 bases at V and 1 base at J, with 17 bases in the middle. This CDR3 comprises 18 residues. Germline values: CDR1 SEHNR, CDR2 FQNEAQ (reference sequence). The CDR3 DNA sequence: TGTGCCAGCAGCTCCATACACTCCGGGTTTTCTGGGGCCAACGTCCTGACTTTC. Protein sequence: CASSSIHSGFSGANVLTF.

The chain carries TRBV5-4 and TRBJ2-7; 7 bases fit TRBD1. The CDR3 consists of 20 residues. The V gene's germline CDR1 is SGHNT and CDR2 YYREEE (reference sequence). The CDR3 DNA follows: TGTGCCAGCAGAGAGAGAAACAAAACCACAGGGGCCGGTGGGTCCTACGAGCGGTACGTC. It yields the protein CASRERNKTTGAGGSYERYV.

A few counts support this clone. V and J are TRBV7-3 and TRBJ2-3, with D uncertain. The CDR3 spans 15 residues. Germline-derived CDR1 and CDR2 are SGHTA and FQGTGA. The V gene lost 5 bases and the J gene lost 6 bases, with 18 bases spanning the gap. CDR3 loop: CASSNPYDSHDTQYF. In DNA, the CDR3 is TGTGCCAGCAGCAACCCCTACGACTCCCATGATACGCAGTATTTT.

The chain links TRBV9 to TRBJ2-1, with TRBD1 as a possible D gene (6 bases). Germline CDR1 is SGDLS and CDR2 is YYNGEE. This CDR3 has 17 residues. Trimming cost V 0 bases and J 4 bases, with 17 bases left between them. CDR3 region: CASSVGGHTGLYNEQFF. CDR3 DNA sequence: TGTGCCAGCAGCGTAGGGGGACACACTGGGCTTTACAATGAGCAGTTCTTC.

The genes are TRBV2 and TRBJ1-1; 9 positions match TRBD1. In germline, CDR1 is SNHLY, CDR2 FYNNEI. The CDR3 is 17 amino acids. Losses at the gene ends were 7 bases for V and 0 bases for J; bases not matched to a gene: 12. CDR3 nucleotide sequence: TGTGCCAGCATTCCCGAAGACAGGGGGGGATTGAACACTGAAGCTTTCTTT. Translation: CASIPEDRGGLNTEAFF.

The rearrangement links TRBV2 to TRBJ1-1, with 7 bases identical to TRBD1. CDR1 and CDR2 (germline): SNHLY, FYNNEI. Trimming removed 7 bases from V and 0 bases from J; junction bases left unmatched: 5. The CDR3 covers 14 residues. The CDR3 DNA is TGTGCCAGCACACAGGGGATATTGAACACTGAAGCTTTCTTT. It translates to CASTQGILNTEAFF.

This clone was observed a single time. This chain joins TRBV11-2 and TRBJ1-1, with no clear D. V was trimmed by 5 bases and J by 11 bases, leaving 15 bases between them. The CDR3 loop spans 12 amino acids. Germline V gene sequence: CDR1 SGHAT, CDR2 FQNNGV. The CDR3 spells CASSRGWDTAFF. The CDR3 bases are TGTGCCAGCAGCCGTGGATGGGATACGGCTTTCTTT.

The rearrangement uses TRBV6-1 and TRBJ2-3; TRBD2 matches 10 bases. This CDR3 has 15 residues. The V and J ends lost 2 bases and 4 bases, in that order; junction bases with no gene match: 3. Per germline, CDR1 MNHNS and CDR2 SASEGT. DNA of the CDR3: TGTGCCAGCAGTGAAAGGACTAGCGGCGCAGATACGCAGTATTTT. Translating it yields CASSERTSGADTQYF.

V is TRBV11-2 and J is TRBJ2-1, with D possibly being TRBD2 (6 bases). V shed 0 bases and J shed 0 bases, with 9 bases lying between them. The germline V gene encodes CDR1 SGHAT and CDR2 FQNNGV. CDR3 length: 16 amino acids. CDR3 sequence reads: CASSLEGGHSYNEQFF. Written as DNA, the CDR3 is TGTGCCAGCAGCTTAGAAGGAGGGCACTCCTACAATGAGCAGTTCTTC.

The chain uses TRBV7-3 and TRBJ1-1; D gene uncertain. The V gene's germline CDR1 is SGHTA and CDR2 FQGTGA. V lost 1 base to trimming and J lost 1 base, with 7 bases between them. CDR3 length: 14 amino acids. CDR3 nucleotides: TGTGCCAGCAGCTTAAGCCGGCAGAACACTGAAGCTTTCTTT. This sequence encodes CASSLSRQNTEAFF. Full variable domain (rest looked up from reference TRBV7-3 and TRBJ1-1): GAGVSQTPSNKVTEKGKYVELRCDPISGHTALYWYRQSLGQGPEFLIYFQGTGAADDSGLPNDRFFAVRPEGSVSTLKIQRTERGDSAVYLCASSLSRQNTEAFFGQGTRLTVV.

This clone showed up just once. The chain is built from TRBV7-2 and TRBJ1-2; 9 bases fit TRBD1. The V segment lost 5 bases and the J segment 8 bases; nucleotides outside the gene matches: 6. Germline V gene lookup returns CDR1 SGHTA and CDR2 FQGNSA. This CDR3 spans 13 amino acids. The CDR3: CASSTVGQGGYTF. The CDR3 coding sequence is TGTGCCAGCAGCACAGTCGGACAGGGGGGCTACACCTTC.

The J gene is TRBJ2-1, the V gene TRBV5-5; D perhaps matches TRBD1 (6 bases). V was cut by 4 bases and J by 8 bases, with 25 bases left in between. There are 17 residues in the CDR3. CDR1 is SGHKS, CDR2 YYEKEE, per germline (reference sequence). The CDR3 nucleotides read TGTGCCAGCAGCGCAGAGGACAGCGTAAACCCTTATGATGAGCAGTTCTTC. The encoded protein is CASSAEDSVNPYDEQFF.

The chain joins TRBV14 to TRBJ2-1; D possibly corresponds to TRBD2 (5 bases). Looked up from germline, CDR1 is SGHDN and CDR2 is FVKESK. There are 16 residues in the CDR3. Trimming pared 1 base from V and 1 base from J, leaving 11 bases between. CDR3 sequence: CASSQVFGLSYNEQFF. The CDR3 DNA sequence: TGTGCCAGCAGCCAAGTCTTTGGACTGTCCTACAATGAGCAGTTCTTC.

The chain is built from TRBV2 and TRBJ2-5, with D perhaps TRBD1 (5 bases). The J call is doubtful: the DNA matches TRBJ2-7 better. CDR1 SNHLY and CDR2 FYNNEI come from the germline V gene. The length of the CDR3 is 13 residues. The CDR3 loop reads CASRGEGPYEQYF. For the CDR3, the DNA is TGTGCCAGCAGAGGGGAAGGCCCCTACGAGCAGTACTTC.

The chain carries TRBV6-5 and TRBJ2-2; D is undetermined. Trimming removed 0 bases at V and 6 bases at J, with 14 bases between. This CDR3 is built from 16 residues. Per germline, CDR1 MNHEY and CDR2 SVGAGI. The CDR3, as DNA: TGTGCCAGCAGTTACTCTCGTACTCGTTTTCCCGGGGAGCTGTTTTTT. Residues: CASSYSRTRFPGELFF.

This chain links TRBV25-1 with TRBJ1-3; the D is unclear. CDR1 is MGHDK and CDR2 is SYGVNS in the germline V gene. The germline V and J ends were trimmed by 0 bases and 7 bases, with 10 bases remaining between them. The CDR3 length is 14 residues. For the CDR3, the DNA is TGTGCCAGCAGTGAATATAAAGACTGGAACACCATATATTTT. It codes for CASSEYKDWNTIYF.

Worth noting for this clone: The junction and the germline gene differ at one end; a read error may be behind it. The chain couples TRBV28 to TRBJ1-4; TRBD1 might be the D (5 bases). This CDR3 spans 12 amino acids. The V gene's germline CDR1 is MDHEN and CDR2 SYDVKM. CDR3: CASSLTARGVVF. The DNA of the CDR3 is TGTGCCAGCAGTTTAACGGCTCGGGGGGTGGTTTTT.